The subject of this entry is one TCR beta chain. Its antigen is currently unknown. This sample is drawn from a study of CD8 T cells in ankylosing spondylitis. Findings of the study overall: About 8 highly homologous variants made up a TCR beta motif, and this motif appeared characteristic of ankylosing spondylitis blood. A CD8+ phenotype characterized the disease-linked clones, which were relatively rare in peripheral blood.

TCRdb processed the 5' RACE reads anew with MiXCR; each CDR3 protein has one entry. The data show under 850,000 distinct CDR3 sequences, 15% to 20% seen once. Per the germline V gene, CDR1 is MNHNS and CDR2 is SASEGT. The CDR3 has 14 residues. V lost 7 bases and J lost 7; bases outside the gene matches: 9. This TCR derives from a male donor with ankylosing spondylitis. The J gene is TRBJ1-4, the V gene TRBV6-1, with 7 bases that match TRBD1. Sequenced: blood, either unsorted or a sorted T cell fraction (not recorded which). Here the CDR3 reads CASMRGRGGEKLFF. CDR3 in DNA: TGTGCCAGCATGAGGGGGCGGGGGGGTGAAAAACTGTTTTTT.